This record covers a single T cell receptor beta chain. Its antigen is not known. The repertoire was sequenced with immunoSEQ multiplex PCR; TCRdb's copy has only in-frame clones and lacks some. This repertoire shows tens of thousands of clones, about 83% found once; its top ten account for roughly 7.5%. This specimen comes from a study of T cells in localized non-small cell lung cancer. Findings and caveats of the study: A single tumor region was sequenced, leaving heterogeneity possible. Turning up in adjacent lung were a median about 61 of the top 100 tumor clones.

Specimen: PBMCs, collected before any cancer treatment. The clonotype originates from a man aged 40-75 years with stage II lung adenocarcinoma.

The CDR3 region has the DNA TGTGCCAGCAGCGCAGAGGGGACTCATTCACCCCTCCACTTT. Translating gives CASSAEGTHSPLHF. The chain couples TRBV7-2 to TRBJ1-6, with D possibly matching TRBD1 (5 bases). The germline V gene encodes CDR1 SGHTA and CDR2 FQGNSA. V was shortened by 5 bases and J by 8 bases, with 13 bases between the two germline ends. This CDR3 has 14 amino acids.